This T cell receptor beta chain originates from a study of CD8 T cells in ankylosing spondylitis. The trim removed 4 bases at V and 5 bases at J, leaving 9 bases unmatched. The CDR3 totals 15 residues. Per germline, CDR1 MGHRA and CDR2 YSYEKL. Molecular-barcoded quantitative 5'-RACE produced these TCR beta libraries. From the 5' RACE reads, TCRdb called clonotypes with MiXCR, one entry per CDR3 protein. In the table there are about 250,000 distinct CDR3 sequences, roughly a tenth of which are singletons. In its sample, this clonotype was seen many times. What it binds is not known. Overall study results and limits: Significant enrichment of disease-linked clones was reported in matched ankylosing spondylitis synovial fluid.

Material for sequencing was blood, either unsorted or a sorted T cell fraction (not recorded which). The chain couples TRBV4-1 to TRBJ1-1, with 8 bases that match TRBD1. The clonotype comes from a male donor with ankylosing spondylitis or in good health (not recorded which). The CDR3 region is CASSRPRTGKTEAFF. For the CDR3, the DNA is TGCGCCAGCAGCCGACCCCGGACAGGGAAGACTGAAGCTTTCTTT.